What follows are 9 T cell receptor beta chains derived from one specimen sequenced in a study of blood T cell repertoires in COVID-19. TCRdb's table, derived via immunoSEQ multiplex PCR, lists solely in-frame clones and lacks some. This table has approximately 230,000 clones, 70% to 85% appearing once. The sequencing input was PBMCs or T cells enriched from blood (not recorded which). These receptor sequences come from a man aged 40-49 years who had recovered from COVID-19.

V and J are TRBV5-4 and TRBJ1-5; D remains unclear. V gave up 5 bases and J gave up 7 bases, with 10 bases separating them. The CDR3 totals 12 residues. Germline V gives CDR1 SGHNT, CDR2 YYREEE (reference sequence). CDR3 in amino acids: CASSMIGQPQHF. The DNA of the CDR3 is TGTGCCAGCAGTATGATCGGGCAGCCCCAGCATTTT.

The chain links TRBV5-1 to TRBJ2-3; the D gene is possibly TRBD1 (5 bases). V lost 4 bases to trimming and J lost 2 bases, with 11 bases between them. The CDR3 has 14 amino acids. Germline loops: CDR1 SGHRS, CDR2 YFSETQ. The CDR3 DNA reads TGCGCCAGCAGCGATCGACAGACCACAGATACGCAGTATTTT. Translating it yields CASSDRQTTDTQYF. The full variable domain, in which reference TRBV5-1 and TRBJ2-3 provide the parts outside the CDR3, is KAGVTQTPRYLIKTRGQQVTLSCSPISGHRSVSWYQQTPGQGLQFLFEYFSETQRNKGNFPGRFSGRQFSNSRSEMNVSTLELGDSALYLCASSDRQTTDTQYFGPGTRLTVL.

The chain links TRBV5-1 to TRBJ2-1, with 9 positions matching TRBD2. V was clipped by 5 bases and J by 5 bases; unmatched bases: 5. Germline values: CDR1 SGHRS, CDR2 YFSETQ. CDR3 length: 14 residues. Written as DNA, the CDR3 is TGCGCCAGCAGTCAAGGACTAGCGAACAATGAGCAGTTCTTC. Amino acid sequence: CASSQGLANNEQFF.

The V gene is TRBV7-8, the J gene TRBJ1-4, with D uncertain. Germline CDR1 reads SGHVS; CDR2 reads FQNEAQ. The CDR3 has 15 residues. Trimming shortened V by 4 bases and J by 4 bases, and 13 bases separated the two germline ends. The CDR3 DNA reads TGTGCCAGCAGCTCCCGGACGGAGGTTAATGAAAAACTGTTTTTT. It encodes CASSSRTEVNEKLFF.

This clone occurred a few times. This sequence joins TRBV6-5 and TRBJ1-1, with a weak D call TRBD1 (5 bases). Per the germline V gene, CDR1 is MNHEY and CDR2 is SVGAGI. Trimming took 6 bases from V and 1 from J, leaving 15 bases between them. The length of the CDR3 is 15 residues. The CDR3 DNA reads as TGTGCCAGCAGACCTAGGGACTTGACGAACACTGAAGCTTTCTTT. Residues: CASRPRDLTNTEAFF.

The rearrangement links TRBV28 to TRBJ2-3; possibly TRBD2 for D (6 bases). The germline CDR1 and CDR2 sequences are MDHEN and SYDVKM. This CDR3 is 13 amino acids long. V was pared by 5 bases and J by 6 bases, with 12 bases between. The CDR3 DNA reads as TGTGCCAGCAGTCGCGGGGCAGTTGATACGCAGTATTTT. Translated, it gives CASSRGAVDTQYF.

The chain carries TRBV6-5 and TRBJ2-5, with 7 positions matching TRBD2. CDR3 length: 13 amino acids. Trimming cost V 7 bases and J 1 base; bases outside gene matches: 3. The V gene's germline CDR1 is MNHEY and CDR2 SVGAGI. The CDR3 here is CASNPSGQETQYF. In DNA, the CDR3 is TGTGCCAGCAATCCTAGCGGCCAAGAGACCCAGTACTTC.

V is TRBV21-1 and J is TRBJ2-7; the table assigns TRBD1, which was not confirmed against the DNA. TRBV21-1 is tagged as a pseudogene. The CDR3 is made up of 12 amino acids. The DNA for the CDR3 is TGTGCCAGCAGCAAACCAATCTACGAGCAGTACTTC. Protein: CASSKPIYEQYF.

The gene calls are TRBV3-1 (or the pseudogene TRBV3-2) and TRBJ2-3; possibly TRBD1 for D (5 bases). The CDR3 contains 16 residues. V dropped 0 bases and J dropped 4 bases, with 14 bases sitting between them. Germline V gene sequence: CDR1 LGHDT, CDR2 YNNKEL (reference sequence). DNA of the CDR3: TGTGCCAGCAGCCAAGACCCGCAGGGCAAGGCAGATACGCAGTATTTT. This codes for CASSQDPQGKADTQYF.